A single sample gave rise to the 12 T cell receptor beta chains below, sequenced in a study of preoperative IRX-2 immunotherapy in early breast cancer. Assay used: immunoSEQ multiplex PCR; TCRdb lists only in-frame clones, some missing. The data hold about 43,000 clones, with approximately 94% observed a single time. Treatment of the sample: preoperative locoregional IRX-2 cytokine immunotherapy. Source: tumor tissue, taken after IRX-2 immunotherapy. The receptors come from a human donor with breast cancer.

This clone was observed a handful of times. The chain carries TRBV28 and TRBJ2-7; D unresolved. CDR3 length: 14 amino acids. V was cut by 5 bases and J by 4 bases, with 15 bases left in between. CDR1 is MDHEN and CDR2 is SYDVKM in the germline V gene. The chain's CDR3 is CASSHTIEKYEQYF. In DNA, the CDR3 is TGTGCCAGCAGTCACACAATAGAGAAATACGAGCAGTACTTC.

The rearrangement joins TRBV7-2 to TRBJ2-1; D is perhaps TRBD2 (5 bases). With 0 bases removed from V and 3 bases from J, the gap between germline ends came to 9 bases. From germline, CDR1 is SGHTA and CDR2 FQGNSA. The length of the CDR3 is 15 residues. Written as DNA, the CDR3 is TGTGCCAGCAGCTTAGCAGGACTCCGCTACAATGAGCAGTTCTTC. Residues: CASSLAGLRYNEQFF.

The chain combines TRBV6-5 with TRBJ2-2; TRBD1 aligns across 8 bases. V lost 6 bases and J lost 6; bases outside the gene matches: 6. The length of the CDR3 is 14 residues. Germline V gene lookup returns CDR1 MNHEY and CDR2 SVGAGI. Here the CDR3 DNA reads TGTGCCAGCAGGACAGGACAGGGTGCCGGGGAGCTGTTTTTT. As protein: CASRTGQGAGELFF.

V is TRBV28 and J is TRBJ2-7; TRBD2 matches 7 bases. Germline CDR1 MDHEN, CDR2 SYDVKM. This CDR3 is 11 amino acids long. V shed 6 bases, J shed 13 bases, and the junction held 9 bases outside the gene matches. CDR3 coding DNA: TGTGCCAGCAGCGGGACTAACGGAAATTACTTC. The encoded protein is CASSGTNGNYF.

The J gene is TRBJ2-4, the V gene TRBV7-3, with unresolved D. The CDR3 consists of 16 residues. Germline V gene data show CDR1 as SGHTA and CDR2 as FQGTGA. V lost 5 bases to trimming and J lost 2 bases, with 16 bases between them. CDR3 DNA sequence: TGTGCCAGCAGCCCAGACCCGACTGTCACCAAAAACATTCAGTACTTC. Translating it yields CASSPDPTVTKNIQYF.

The rearrangement joins TRBV27 to TRBJ2-7; D remains unclear. The germline CDR1 and CDR2 sequences are MNHEY and SMNVEV (reference sequence). V lost 4 bases to trimming and J lost 5 bases, with 18 bases between them. The length of the CDR3 is 15 residues. CDR3 residues: CASSSYLRRVHEQYF. In DNA form, the CDR3 reads TGTGCCAGCAGTTCCTACTTGCGAAGGGTACACGAGCAGTACTTC.

This clone has only a few counts. The chain couples TRBV6-1 to TRBJ1-5; D uncertain. The CDR3 has 13 amino acids. V dropped 1 base and J dropped 2 bases, with 3 bases sitting between them. Germline CDR1 reads MNHNS; CDR2 reads SASEGT. The CDR3: CASSEDGNQPQHF. CDR3 DNA sequence: TGTGCCAGCAGTGAAGACGGCAATCAGCCCCAGCATTTT.

The chain joins TRBV28 to TRBJ2-7; 10 bases fit TRBD1. The CDR3 has 14 residues. Germline V gene sequence: CDR1 MDHEN, CDR2 SYDVKM. Trimming took 6 bases from V and 3 from J; bases not matched to a gene: 5. The CDR3 here is CASRSGTGVYEQYF. The CDR3 DNA follows: TGTGCCAGCAGATCCGGGACAGGGGTCTACGAGCAGTACTTC.

The CDR3 nucleotides are TGCGCCAGCAGCCAAGACGGGGGGAACACCGGGGAGCTGTTTTTT. Amino acids: CASSQDGGNTGELFF. The chain has TRBV4-3 and TRBJ2-2; TRBD2 is a possible D gene (6 bases). V was clipped by 0 bases and J by 1 base, with 6 bases between them. Per germline, CDR1 LGHNA and CDR2 YSLEER. The CDR3 sequence is 15 residues long.

V usage is TRBV5-1 and J usage is TRBJ2-2; D call uncertain. The CDR3 length is 13 residues. The germline V gene has CDR1 SGHRS and CDR2 YFSETQ. Trimming pared 2 bases from V and 7 bases from J, leaving 9 bases between. The CDR3 DNA reads TGCGCCAGCAGCTTTATTGGTTTCGGGGAGCTGTTTTTT. Residues: CASSFIGFGELFF.

V gene TRBV28 combines with J gene TRBJ2-5, with D perhaps given as TRBD1 or TRBD2 (6 bases each). CDR3 length equals 13 residues. V was pared by 7 bases and J by 4 bases, with 13 bases between. CDR1 is MDHEN and CDR2 is SYDVKM in the germline V gene. The chain's CDR3 is CASTEEGGETQYF. The DNA for the CDR3 is TGTGCCAGCACAGAGGAGGGGGGAGAGACCCAGTACTTC.

The rearrangement links TRBV30 to TRBJ2-3; tentative D call: TRBD2 (5 bases). V was pared by 3 bases and J by 0 bases, with 13 bases between. Germline lookup yields CDR1 GTSNPN and CDR2 SVGIG (reference sequence). CDR3 length: 15 amino acids. The CDR3 sequence is CAWRRKRISTDTQYF. For the CDR3, the DNA is TGTGCCTGGAGAAGGAAGCGGATCAGCACAGATACGCAGTATTTT.